This T cell receptor (beta chain) was found in a study of T cell repertoires in cytomegalovirus infection. Study-level background: Public TCR beta signature analysis indicated the presence of both CMV infection and matching HLA type.

The V gene lost 1 base and the J gene lost 9 bases, with 10 bases spanning the gap. The CDR3 extends over 14 amino acids. Germline V gene sequence: CDR1 MGHRA, CDR2 YSYEKL. TCRdb re-called the reads with MiXCR, one entry per CDR3 protein. The sample lists about 450,000 distinct CDR3 sequences, under 40% occurring once. The chain has TRBV4-1 and TRBJ1-6; TRBD1 might be the D (6 bases). Sequencing used PBMCs. The clonotype originates from a human donor in good health (CMV status not recorded). Some clones in this sample may be carry-over from other donors' samples. The CDR3 loop reads CASSQGDISSPLHF. The CDR3 DNA follows: TGCGCCAGCAGCCAAGGGGACATTAGTTCACCCCTCCACTTT.